This TCR beta chain appears in the sequencing data of a study of breast tumors, draining lymph nodes, adjacent tissues. Axillary draining lymph nodes of breast cancer patients supplied the node samples. There are 17 residues in the CDR3. Per the germline V gene, CDR1 is MGHRA and CDR2 is YSYEKL. The V end was cut by 1 base, the J end by 6 bases, with 18 bases between. One entry per CDR3 protein, called by TCRdb with MiXCR from the multiplex PCR reads. The sample has approximately 120,000 distinct CDR3 sequences; 21% are singletons. This clonotype has only a few counts. J is TRBJ2-2 and V is TRBV4-1; D may be TRBD2 (6 bases). This TCR was sampled from a female donor with breast cancer. Some clones in this sample may be carry-over from other donors' samples. Sequencing was carried out using axillary lymph node tissue. CDR3 coding DNA: TGCGCCAGCAGCCAAGTTAATACGGGAGCCCCTTCCGGGGAGCTGTTTTTT. Its translation is CASSQVNTGAPSGELFF.